This TCR beta chain emerged from a study of early T cells in non-severe SARS-CoV-2 infection. This clonotype was recorded many times. CDR3 length: 14 residues. V dropped 6 bases and J dropped 4 bases, with 15 bases sitting between them. Germline V gives CDR1 LGHDT, CDR2 YNNKEL (reference sequence). From the 5' RACE reads, TCRdb called clonotypes with MiXCR, one entry per CDR3 protein. The sample carries around 33,000 distinct CDR3 sequences, roughly 4.5% recorded once. The material sequenced was whole blood. The sequence was collected from an adult who was a healthcare worker with PCR-confirmed SARS-CoV-2 infection or an uninfected control (not recorded which). The rearrangement links TRBV3-1 to TRBJ1-2; D is ambiguous. The CDR3 protein is CASRETTLIYGYTF. Here the CDR3 DNA reads TGTGCCAGCAGAGAGACCACCCTAATCTATGGCTACACCTTC.